The 30 T cell receptor beta chains below were found in one sample sequenced in a study of T cells after yellow fever vaccination. TCRdb reanalysed the 5' RACE reads using MiXCR and keeps one entry per CDR3 protein. The sample carries about 240,000 distinct CDR3 sequences, about 7% recorded once. Specimen: CD4+ T cells sorted from PBMCs, collected 15 days after the yellow fever booster vaccination. The receptors were gathered from a man aged 30-40 years who received the YFV17D yellow fever vaccine.

The table lists this clonotype with a few counts. The CDR3 reads CASSFGDGRIKPQHF. In nucleotides, the CDR3 is TGTGCCAGCAGTTTCGGGGACGGGAGGATTAAGCCCCAGCATTTT. The chain couples TRBV27 to TRBJ1-5, with D perhaps TRBD1 (5 bases). With 3 bases removed from V and 8 bases from J, the gap between germline ends came to 17 bases. Germline CDR1 and CDR2: MNHEY and SMNVEV (reference sequence). The CDR3 extends over 15 amino acids.

This clonotype came up many times. This chain joins TRBV12-3 or TRBV12-4 and TRBJ2-5; 7 nucleotides agree with TRBD1. This CDR3 comprises 16 residues. Trimming removed 3 bases from V and 2 bases from J; junction bases left unmatched: 9. As DNA, the CDR3 is TGTGCCAGCAGTTTGAGTTGGACAGGCGTACAAGAGACCCAGTACTTC. Its translation: CASSLSWTGVQETQYF.

The chain joins TRBV10-3 to TRBJ1-1, with 8 bases lining up with TRBD1. The CDR3 contains 15 residues. The J segment lost 1 base and the V segment lost 2 bases, leaving 3 bases of the junction unmatched. Germline CDR1 and CDR2: ENHRY and SYGVKD. The CDR3 reads CAISEAGQGNTEAFF. Here the CDR3 DNA reads TGTGCCATCAGTGAGGCAGGACAGGGGAACACTGAAGCTTTCTTT.

This clonotype was seen more than once but under ten times. The CDR3 sequence: CASSLSTVGTEAFF. CDR3 bases: TGTGCCAGCAGTTTATCGACGGTGGGGACTGAAGCTTTCTTT. The rearrangement joins TRBV27 to TRBJ1-1; the D is unclear. The CDR3 length is 14 residues. Germline assignment: CDR1 MNHEY and CDR2 SMNVEV (reference sequence). V gave up 0 bases and J gave up 5 bases, with 10 bases separating them.

The chain combines TRBV18 with TRBJ2-3; no definite D call. The CDR3 loop spans 15 amino acids. Germline CDR1 KGHSH, CDR2 LQKENI. V dropped 2 bases and J dropped 1 base, with 10 bases sitting between them. The CDR3 region is CASSPDGLRTDTQYF. Written as DNA, the CDR3 is TGTGCCAGCTCACCAGACGGGCTTCGCACAGATACGCAGTATTTT.

Concerning this clonotype: It may be a read error: a sequence one base away is much more abundant. The genes are TRBV9 and TRBJ1-1; D uncertain. CDR1 is SGDLS and CDR2 is YYNGEE in the germline V gene. The CDR3 is 14 amino acids. Here the CDR3 reads CASSVAVENTEDFF. The CDR3 DNA reads as TGTGCCAGCAGCGTAGCGGTGGAGAACACTGAAGATTTCTTT.

This clonotype was counted only a few times. J is TRBJ2-1 and V is TRBV9, with TRBD2 matching 8 bases. The CDR3 is 16 residues long. Germline-derived CDR1 and CDR2 are SGDLS and YYNGEE. The V and J ends lost 4 bases and 7 bases, in that order; junction bases with no gene match: 13. The CDR3 DNA sequence: TGTGCCAGCAGCATACAAGCGGGCGGGGGGCTGAATGAGCAGTTCTTC. The encoded protein is CASSIQAGGGLNEQFF. Drawing the rest from reference TRBV9 and TRBJ2-1, the complete variable domain is DSGVTQTPKHLITATGQRVTLRCSPRSGDLSVYWYQQSLDQGLQFLIQYYNGEERAKGNILERFSAQQFPDLHSELNLSSLELGDSALYFCASSIQAGGGLNEQFFGPGTRLTVL.

This clonotype was observed at least ten times. The chain couples TRBV7-2 to TRBJ1-4; D perhaps matches TRBD1 (5 bases). The V gene lost 10 bases and the J gene lost 8 bases, with 17 bases spanning the gap. Germline assignment: CDR1 SGHTA and CDR2 FQGNSA. The CDR3 runs 13 residues. CDR3 amino acids: CATQGQATEKLFF. In DNA, the CDR3 is TGTGCCACCCAAGGACAAGCTACGGAAAAACTGTTTTTT. The whole variable domain, remainder taken from reference TRBV7-2 and TRBJ1-4, is GAGVSQSPSNKVTEKGKDVELRCDPISGHTALYWYRQSLGQGLEFLIYFQGNSAPDKSGLPSDRFSAERTGGSVSTLTIQRTQQEDSAVYLCATQGQATEKLFFGSGTQLSVL.

This clonotype was observed a handful of times. This rearrangement joins TRBV12-3 or TRBV12-4 to TRBJ2-3; no firm D call. V was clipped by 4 bases and J by 7 bases, with 12 bases between them. The CDR3 is made up of 13 amino acids. CDR3: CASSYGDLYTQYF. CDR3 in DNA: TGTGCCAGCAGTTATGGAGACCTTTATACGCAGTATTTT.

This clonotype was seen ten or more times. The chain joins TRBV5-1 to TRBJ2-2; 7 nucleotides align to TRBD2. From germline, CDR1 is SGHRS and CDR2 YFSETQ. V shed 0 bases and J 3 bases; nucleotides not matched to a gene: 2. The CDR3 consists of 15 residues. The CDR3, as DNA: TGCGCCAGCAGCTTGGTTCTAGCGGACACCGGGGAGCTGTTTTTT. Protein sequence: CASSLVLADTGELFF.

The gene calls are TRBV29-1 and TRBJ2-6, with D unresolved. This CDR3 has 13 amino acids. Germline assignment: CDR1 SQVTM and CDR2 ANQGSEA. Between the trimmed V and J ends, which lost 7 bases and 2 bases, there was a span of 9 bases. The CDR3 coding sequence is TGCAGCGCACGTGGGGCTGGGGCCAACGTCCTGACTTTC. It yields the protein CSARGAGANVLTF.

This clonotype was counted at least ten times. The V call is TRBV9, the J call TRBJ2-2; D call uncertain. With 0 bases removed from V and 1 base from J, the gap between germline ends came to 7 bases. The CDR3 runs to 15 residues. Germline CDR1 and CDR2: SGDLS and YYNGEE. The CDR3 sequence: CASSVAGRNTGELFF. CDR3 nucleotide sequence: TGTGCCAGCAGCGTAGCGGGCAGGAACACCGGGGAGCTGTTTTTT.

This clonotype was seen more than once but under ten times. The rearrangement links TRBV20-1 to TRBJ1-3; D unresolved. The CDR3 totals 11 residues. The germline V gene has CDR1 DFQATT and CDR2 SNEGSKA (reference sequence). With 3 bases removed from V and 2 bases from J, the gap between germline ends came to 2 bases. CDR3 sequence (DNA): TGCAGTGCTAGGGCTGGAAACACCATATATTTT. It codes for CSARAGNTIYF.

Many counts were recorded for this clonotype. J is TRBJ2-7 and V is TRBV20-1; D possibly corresponds to TRBD2 (6 bases). Germline CDR1 reads DFQATT; CDR2 reads SNEGSKA (reference sequence). This CDR3 spans 11 amino acids. The V and J ends lost 7 bases and 6 bases respectively, with 13 bases between them. CDR3 in amino acids: CSVRSRGEQYF. CDR3 DNA sequence: TGCAGTGTCAGATCGCGGGGCGAGCAGTACTTC.

This chain connects TRBV4-1 to TRBJ2-1; 12 nucleotides align to TRBD2. Losses at the gene ends were 1 base for V and 8 bases for J; bases not matched to a gene: 12. The germline V gene encodes CDR1 MGHRA and CDR2 YSYEKL. The CDR3 runs 18 residues. The chain's CDR3 is CASSQVFATSGRWHEQFF. Written as DNA, the CDR3 is TGCGCCAGCAGCCAAGTCTTTGCGACTAGCGGGAGATGGCATGAGCAGTTCTTC.

This rearrangement joins TRBV7-6 to TRBJ2-1, with 10 bases lining up with TRBD2. The CDR3 is made up of 19 amino acids. CDR1 and CDR2 (germline): SGHVS, FNYEAQ. Trimming at V came to 1 base and at J to 0 bases, leaving 9 bases not matched to a gene. The CDR3 DNA sequence: TGTGCCAGCAGCTTAGTTGGGCTAGCGGGGGCGAGCTCCTACAATGAGCAGTTCTTC. It encodes CASSLVGLAGASSYNEQFF.

This chain uses TRBV5-1 with TRBJ1-2; no reliable D call. Germline V gene data show CDR1 as SGHRS and CDR2 as YFSETQ. The V and J ends lost 4 bases and 4 bases respectively, with 8 bases between them. The CDR3 totals 12 residues. The CDR3 sequence: CASSPDVYGYTF. The CDR3 coding sequence is TGCGCCAGCAGCCCGGACGTCTATGGCTACACCTTC.

The table lists this clonotype with many counts. V and J are TRBV28 and TRBJ2-5, with 10 bases lining up with TRBD1. The CDR3 sequence is 14 residues long. The V and J ends lost 7 bases and 1 base, in that order; junction bases with no gene match: 3. In germline, CDR1 is MDHEN, CDR2 SYDVKM. CDR3 region: CASKWTGGQETQYF. The CDR3 region has the DNA TGTGCCAGCAAGTGGACAGGGGGCCAAGAGACCCAGTACTTC.

This clonotype was detected only a few times. This sequence joins TRBV20-1 and TRBJ2-2; D unresolved. Germline lookup yields CDR1 DFQATT and CDR2 SNEGSKA (reference sequence). The length of the CDR3 is 14 residues. Trimming shortened V by 5 bases and J by 0 bases, and 10 bases separated the two germline ends. As DNA, the CDR3 is TGCAGTGCTGCCCGGGCCGCGAACACCGGGGAGCTGTTTTTT. Amino acid sequence: CSAARAANTGELFF.

This clonotype showed up many times. V and J are TRBV13 and TRBJ2-3; D may be TRBD1 (5 bases). The CDR3 is 17 amino acids. CDR1 PRHDT and CDR2 FYEKMQ come from the germline V gene (reference sequence). Trimming stripped 3 bases from V and 3 bases from J, with 19 bases between. The CDR3 region is CASSFEAPDSVTDTQYF. The CDR3 DNA follows: TGTGCCAGCAGCTTTGAGGCCCCCGACAGTGTAACAGATACGCAGTATTTT.

The chain recombines TRBV18 with TRBJ2-6; D is ambiguous. V gave up 2 bases and J gave up 0 bases, with 8 bases separating them. The length of the CDR3 is 16 residues. Per germline, CDR1 KGHSH and CDR2 LQKENI. CDR3 sequence: CASSPIQVSGANVLTF. Written as DNA, the CDR3 is TGTGCCAGCTCACCAATTCAAGTCTCTGGGGCCAACGTCCTGACTTTC.

This clonotype was detected a few times. CDR3 sequence (DNA): TGTGCCAGCAGCCCCGCCGGGGTCCGGGAGACCCAGTACTTC. Translating it yields CASSPAGVRETQYF. This chain connects TRBV14 to TRBJ2-5, with D possibly TRBD2 on 5 matching bases. The CDR3 covers 14 residues. CDR1 and CDR2 (germline): SGHDN, FVKESK. V was clipped by 4 bases and J by 5 bases, with 14 bases between them.

This chain uses TRBV12-3 or TRBV12-4 with TRBJ1-4; 8 nucleotides align to TRBD1. The CDR3 has 16 amino acids. V lost 5 bases and J lost 3; bases outside the gene matches: 8. Here the CDR3 reads CASSPPGQDPNEKLFF. In DNA form, the CDR3 reads TGTGCCAGCAGTCCACCGGGACAGGACCCTAATGAAAAACTGTTTTTT.

This clonotype was counted between two and nine times. This sequence joins TRBV14 and TRBJ2-7; 9 bases match TRBD2. The CDR3 runs to 15 residues. The junction had 7 bases not matched to a gene; V was cut back by 0 bases and J by 7 bases. Germline CDR1 and CDR2: SGHDN and FVKESK. The CDR3 protein is CASSQESLAGSEQYF. The CDR3 DNA reads as TGTGCCAGCAGCCAAGAAAGCCTAGCGGGAAGTGAGCAGTACTTC.

This clonotype was recorded at least ten times. The rearrangement joins TRBV19 to TRBJ2-2, with TRBD1 identical over 7 bases. After removal of 7 bases from V and 7 bases from J, the junction contained 24 bases not matched to a gene. The CDR3 extends over 19 amino acids. The germline V gene has CDR1 LNHDA and CDR2 SQIVND (reference sequence). In DNA, the CDR3 is TGTGCCAGTACCAGAACCCTAGGGCTCGCTACACAGGGGCGCGGGGAGCTGTTTTTT. Its protein product is CASTRTLGLATQGRGELFF.

Written as DNA, the CDR3 is TGCGCCAGCAGCGTAGAGAACACTGAAGCTTTCTTT. Amino acid sequence: CASSVENTEAFF. The genes are TRBV5-1 and TRBJ1-1; no reliable D call. The CDR3 runs to 12 residues. Germline V gene sequence: CDR1 SGHRS, CDR2 YFSETQ. Between the trimmed V and J ends, which lost 4 bases and 1 base, there was a span of 5 bases.

The chain uses TRBV28 and TRBJ2-1; 8 positions match TRBD1. The germline gives CDR1 MDHEN, CDR2 SYDVKM. Trimming took 4 bases from V and 9 from J; bases not matched to a gene: 20. This CDR3 has 18 amino acids. The chain's CDR3 is CASSSGQAGGVLSSEQFF. The CDR3 DNA is TGTGCCAGCAGTTCAGGGCAAGCAGGGGGCGTGCTCTCTAGTGAGCAGTTCTTC.

This clonotype was detected a few times. J is TRBJ2-1 and V is TRBV2, with D perhaps TRBD1 (7 bases). V gave up 6 bases and J gave up 0 bases, with 15 bases separating them. The CDR3 runs 16 residues. Per germline, CDR1 SNHLY and CDR2 FYNNEI. The CDR3 coding sequence is TGTGCCAGCAGGGAGGGGGCGCGGATCTCCTACAATGAGCAGTTCTTC. Translated, it gives CASREGARISYNEQFF.

At least ten counts were recorded for this clonotype. This chain's CDR3 is CASSLQPTDTQYF. The CDR3 coding sequence is TGTGCCAGCAGCTTGCAGCCCACAGATACGCAGTATTTT. The chain combines TRBV5-5 with TRBJ2-3; no definite D call. With 1 base removed from V and 2 bases from J, the gap between germline ends came to 5 bases. The CDR3 contains 13 residues. Looked up from germline, CDR1 is SGHKS and CDR2 is YYEKEE (reference sequence).

J is TRBJ1-2 and V is TRBV12-3 or TRBV12-4, with TRBD1 matching 8 bases. J lost 7 bases, V lost 2 bases, and 3 bases had no gene match. This CDR3 is 13 amino acids long. CDR3 coding DNA: TGTGCCAGCAGTTTAAGGACAGGGAGTGGCTACACCTTC. It translates to CASSLRTGSGYTF.